These 9 T cell receptor beta chains originate from one sample sequenced in a study of blood T cell repertoires in COVID-19. Data came from immunoSEQ multiplex PCR; TCRdb stores just in-frame clones and leaves some out. Counted here are around 230,000 clones, around 90% occurring once; the ten biggest clones make up approximately 7.9%. Sequenced sample: peripheral blood. The source of these receptors is a man aged 55 to 70 who had recovered from COVID-19.

V gene TRBV7-8 combines with J gene TRBJ2-1; 9 bases are a match to TRBD2. This CDR3 is built from 14 residues. V was pared by 1 base and J by 10 bases, with 5 bases of the junction left unmatched. CDR1 and CDR2 (germline): SGHVS, FQNEAQ. CDR3 residues: CASSLGTSVGEQFF. In nucleotides, the CDR3 is TGTGCCAGCAGCTTAGGGACTAGCGTCGGGGAGCAGTTCTTC. Supplemented by reference TRBV7-8 and TRBJ2-1, the full variable domain reads GAGVSQSPRYKVAKRGQDVALRCDPISGHVSLFWYQQALGQGPEFLTYFQNEAQLDKSGLPSDRFFAERPEGSVSTLKIQRTQQEDSAVYLCASSLGTSVGEQFFGPGTRLTVL.

This sequence joins TRBV6-5 and TRBJ2-1, with TRBD2 as a possible D gene (6 bases). V shed 2 bases and J shed 4 bases, with 15 bases lying between them. CDR1 is MNHEY and CDR2 is SVGAGI in the germline V gene. This CDR3 is 16 amino acids long. Here the CDR3 reads CASSYPSTGAYNEQFF. In DNA form, the CDR3 reads TGTGCCAGCAGTTACCCGTCGACGGGAGCTTACAATGAGCAGTTCTTC.

CDR3 nucleotides: TGCGCCAGCAGCCAAGATATACGGGGGGCCCCCTACAATGAGCAGTTCTTC. Translating gives CASSQDIRGAPYNEQFF. The gene calls are TRBV4-1 and TRBJ2-1; a weak D match, TRBD2 (7 bases). The germline V gene encodes CDR1 MGHRA and CDR2 YSYEKL. The CDR3 runs to 17 residues. V lost 0 bases, J lost 2 bases, and 14 bases lay in between.

This chain uses TRBV7-6 with TRBJ2-7; D not resolved. Germline assignment: CDR1 SGHVS and CDR2 FNYEAQ. Trimming cost V 0 bases and J 3 bases, with 12 bases left between them. The CDR3 runs 15 residues. Written as DNA, the CDR3 is TGTGCCAGCAGCTTAGCGCTTGGGCCTCACTACGAGCAGTACTTC. Its protein is CASSLALGPHYEQYF.

Comment on this clone: Distinct nucleotide sequences in the sample also encode this CDR3. The rearrangement joins TRBV14 to TRBJ1-6, with 8 bases aligning to TRBD1. V dropped 0 bases and J dropped 10; count of bases not matched to a gene: 5. Germline V gene lookup returns CDR1 SGHDN and CDR2 FVKESK. This CDR3 is 15 amino acids long. CDR3 amino acids: CASSQEGQGGSPLHF. CDR3 DNA sequence: TGTGCCAGCAGCCAAGAAGGACAGGGTGGGTCACCCCTCCACTTT.

V gene TRBV24-1 combines with J gene TRBJ2-3, with 8 bases matching TRBD1. There are 17 residues in the CDR3. V gave up 3 bases and J gave up 7 bases; unmatched junction bases: 14. In germline, CDR1 is KGHDR, CDR2 SFDVKD. Here the CDR3 DNA reads TGTGCCACCAGTGATGCCTCGGTCAGGACAGGGATCTATACGCAGTATTTT. Translated: CATSDASVRTGIYTQYF.

The rearrangement uses TRBV21-1 and TRBJ2-6; the table names TRBD1, a call not compared with the DNA. TRBV21-1 is a pseudogene segment. This CDR3 has 19 amino acids. CDR3 residues: CASSKQDRGRDFGANVLTF. CDR3 in DNA: TGTGCCAGCAGCAAGCAAGACAGGGGGAGAGACTTTGGGGCCAACGTCCTGACTTTC.

The V gene is TRBV6-5, the J gene TRBJ1-1, with D perhaps TRBD1 (5 bases). The V gene lost 4 bases and the J gene lost 2 bases, with 17 bases spanning the gap. CDR1 and CDR2 (germline): MNHEY, SVGAGI. CDR3 length equals 16 residues. The CDR3 DNA sequence: TGTGCCAGCAGTTTACGACCCGGAGGGGCAAACACTGAAGCTTTCTTT. It codes for CASSLRPGGANTEAFF.

The chain couples TRBV9 to TRBJ1-2, with a possible D match to TRBD1 (5 bases). Germline lookup yields CDR1 SGDLS and CDR2 YYNGEE. V lost 4 bases to trimming and J lost 4 bases, with 17 bases between them. This CDR3 is built from 15 residues. The chain's CDR3 is CASSPLLTAIYGYTF. The CDR3, as DNA: TGTGCCAGCAGCCCCCTCCTGACAGCCATCTATGGCTACACCTTC.